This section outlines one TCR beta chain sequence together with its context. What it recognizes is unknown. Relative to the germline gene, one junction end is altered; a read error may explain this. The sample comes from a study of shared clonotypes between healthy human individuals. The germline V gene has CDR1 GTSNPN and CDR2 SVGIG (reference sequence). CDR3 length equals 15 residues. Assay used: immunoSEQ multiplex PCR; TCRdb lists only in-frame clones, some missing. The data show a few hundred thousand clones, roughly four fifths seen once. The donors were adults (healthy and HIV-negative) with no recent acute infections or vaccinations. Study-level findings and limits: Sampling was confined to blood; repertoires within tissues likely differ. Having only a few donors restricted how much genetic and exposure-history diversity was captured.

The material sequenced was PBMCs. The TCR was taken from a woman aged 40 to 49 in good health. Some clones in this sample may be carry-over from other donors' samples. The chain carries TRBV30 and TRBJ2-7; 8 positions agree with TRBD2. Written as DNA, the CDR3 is TGCGCCTGGAGTCGAGTACAGGGACTAGTAGAGGAGCAGTACTTC. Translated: CAWSRVQGLVEEQYF.